Listed below are T cell receptor beta chains from one sample, sequenced in a study of identical twins. TCRdb itself ran the 5' RACE reads through MiXCR, one entry per CDR3 protein. The table shows around 220,000 distinct CDR3 sequences, with about 14% occurring only once. The sequenced sample was memory (CD45RO+) T cells sorted from blood. Every receptor here comes from a woman aged 18-29 years in good health. Both conserved end residues are part of each CDR3. D genes are given only for firm matches. Only some rows state a clone size, as once, few, many or a class for expanded clones.

d_call	j_call	v_call	clone_size	cdr3_nt	cdr3_aa
-	TRBJ1-2	TRBV5-1	-	TGCGCCAGCAGCTCGGGGCTGGTAGACAAGAACTATGGCTACACCTTC	CASSSGLVDKNYGYTF
-	TRBJ2-7	TRBV29-1	-	TGCAGCGTTGGATCAATGGCCTACGAGCAGTACTTC	CSVGSMAYEQYF
-	TRBJ2-1	TRBV6-1	-	TGTGCCAGCAGTGATAACAGGAATGAGCAGTTCTTC	CASSDNRNEQFF
-	TRBJ1-1	TRBV20-1	-	TGCAGTGCCACAAGGGGTAATACTGAAGCTTTCTTT	CSATRGNTEAFF
-	TRBJ2-7	TRBV7-6	-	TGTGCCAGCAGCCCAGACGGGGTGACCTACGAGCAGTACTTC	CASSPDGVTYEQYF
-	TRBJ2-7	TRBV5-1	few	TGCGCCAGCAGCGAAGGCGAGTACGAGCAGTACTTC	CASSEGEYEQYF
-	TRBJ2-6	TRBV2	few	TGTGCCAGCAGCCCCGGCTCTGGGGCCAACGTCCTGACTTTC	CASSPGSGANVLTF
-	TRBJ1-1	TRBV9	-	TGTGCCAGCAGCGTAGGTGATTTAGCTGAAGCTTTCTTT	CASSVGDLAEAFF
-	TRBJ2-3	TRBV5-8	-	TGTGCCAGCAGAGGGGGTATTAGCACAGATACGCAGTATTTT	CASRGGISTDTQYF
-	TRBJ2-2	TRBV18	-	TGTGCCAGCTCCAAAAGTCGGAACACCGGGGAGCTGTTTTTT	CASSKSRNTGELFF
-	TRBJ2-1	TRBV5-6	-	TGTGCCAGCAGCCTATCCCCTCTAGGAGGTGAGCAGTTCTTC	CASSLSPLGGEQFF
-	TRBJ2-5	TRBV12-3/TRBV12-4	-	TGTGCCAGCAGTTTGATGGGGCCAGAGACCCAGTACTTC	CASSLMGPETQYF
-	TRBJ2-3	TRBV20-1	many	TGCAGTGCTCGCTACGGGGGTTACTCAGATACGCAGTATTTT	CSARYGGYSDTQYF
TRBD2	TRBJ2-7	TRBV15	-	TGTGCCACCAGCAGAGATGCGGGGGTAGGCGAGCAGTACTTC	CATSRDAGVGEQYF
-	TRBJ1-2	TRBV6-5	-	TGTGCCAGCAGTTACCCCCGCAGTGATAGCCCACATGGCTACACCTTC	CASSYPRSDSPHGYTF
-	TRBJ2-1	TRBV7-9	-	TGTGCCAACGGGGGTGGAACTAGCTCCTACAATGAGCAGTTCTTC	CANGGGTSSYNEQFF
TRBD2	TRBJ2-3	TRBV4-3	many	TGCGCCAGCAGCCAAGACGGGAGGGGAGATACGCAGTATTTT	CASSQDGRGDTQYF
-	TRBJ2-4	TRBV6-2/TRBV6-3	-	TGTGCCAGCAGGAGAGGACAGCTAGCCAAAAACATTCAGTACTTC	CASRRGQLAKNIQYF
-	TRBJ1-2	TRBV15	-	TGTGCCACCAGCAGATCGACGACCGAGTATGGCTACACCTTC	CATSRSTTEYGYTF
-	TRBJ2-5	TRBV7-2	few	TGTGCCAGCAGCAAACCGGGACCACAAGAGACCCAGTACTTC	CASSKPGPQETQYF
TRBD1	TRBJ2-7	TRBV20-1	-	TGCAGTGCTAGGCTAAACAGGGGCCTCTCCTACGAGCAGTACTTC	CSARLNRGLSYEQYF
TRBD1	TRBJ1-6	TRBV9	few	TGTGCCAGCAGGGGGGGACAGGGCACTTCACCCCTCCACTTT	CASRGGQGTSPLHF
TRBD1	TRBJ1-5	TRBV2	few	TGTGCCAGCAGCGGGGGACAGTCTAGCAATCAGCCCCAGCATTTT	CASSGGQSSNQPQHF
-	TRBJ1-5	TRBV20-1	few	TGCAGTGCCACGTCGAGCAATCAGCCCCAGCATTTT	CSATSSNQPQHF
TRBD2	TRBJ2-4	TRBV6-1	-	TGTGCCAGCAGTGAAGCTAGCGGGAGAATTGACATTCAGTACTTC	CASSEASGRIDIQYF
TRBD2	TRBJ2-5	TRBV20-1	-	TGCAGTGCTAGATCCTTCCCGGGACTAGAAGTAACCCAGTACTTC	CSARSFPGLEVTQYF
-	TRBJ2-5	TRBV7-9	many	TGTGCCAGCAGCTTAGGACTTGAGGTAGAGACCCAGTACTTC	CASSLGLEVETQYF
TRBD2	TRBJ2-7	TRBV20-1	-	TGCAGTGCTAGTCTTACTAGCGGGAGTTACGAGCAGTACTTC	CSASLTSGSYEQYF
-	TRBJ1-2	TRBV5-6	-	TGTGCCAGCAGTTCTGCAGGGAGGGCAGGAGGCTACACCTTC	CASSSAGRAGGYTF
TRBD2	TRBJ2-6	TRBV5-1	-	TGCGCCAGCGCGGGGGAGGCTGGGGCCAACGTCCTGACTTTC	CASAGEAGANVLTF
TRBD2	TRBJ2-3	TRBV7-2	few	TGTGCCAGCAGCCCCAGGACTAGCGGGATCACAGATACGCAGTATTTT	CASSPRTSGITDTQYF
-	TRBJ1-2	TRBV20-1	few	TGCAGTGCTCCTACCCGGGAAGGCTACACCTTC	CSAPTREGYTF
TRBD2	TRBJ2-4	TRBV11-3	-	TGTGCCAGCAGCCCTACCGGCGGGGGAGTAGCCAAAAACATTCAGTACTTC	CASSPTGGGVAKNIQYF
-	TRBJ2-3	TRBV21-1	-	TGTGCCAGCAGCAAAGAGGTAGCGGGGGGTCCTAGCACAGATACGCAGTATTTT	CASSKEVAGGPSTDTQYF
TRBD2	TRBJ2-3	TRBV6-2/TRBV6-3	few	TGTGCCAGCAGTCCCTGGAGGGCGGGAGCTAGCACAGATACGCAGTATTTT	CASSPWRAGASTDTQYF
-	TRBJ1-5	TRBV30	-	TGTGCCTGGAGTGCCGGCGCTTATCAGCCCCAGCATTTT	CAWSAGAYQPQHF
-	TRBJ1-1	TRBV16	many	TGTGCCAGCAGCCACGTAATTGACCTGTCCCGGGCCACCGGGAACACTGAAGCTTTCTTT	CASSHVIDLSRATGNTEAFF
TRBD2	TRBJ2-3	TRBV5-1	few	TGCGCCAGCAGGCTGAGCGGGGGTTGGATTAGCACAGATACGCAGTATTTT	CASRLSGGWISTDTQYF
-	TRBJ2-1	TRBV6-1	few	TGTGCCAGCAGTGCTAGGGACTACAATGAGCAGTTCTTC	CASSARDYNEQFF
-	TRBJ1-5	TRBV12-3/TRBV12-4	many	TGTGCCAGCAGTTTATCGGGCAAAAAATATAGCAATCAGCCCCAGCATTTT	CASSLSGKKYSNQPQHF
-	TRBJ1-2	TRBV3-1	-	TGTGCCAGCAGCCAAGGAGAGTATGGCTACACCTTC	CASSQGEYGYTF